This note documents a single T cell receptor (beta chain) sequence. Its antigen remains unidentified. The CDR3 length is 11 residues. CDR1 SNHLY and CDR2 FYNNEI come from the germline V gene. Trimming left V 6 bases short and J 4 bases short, with 4 bases between. The record originates from a study of shared clonotypes between healthy human individuals. At the level of the study: The cohort comprised a couple of women and a few men. Their ages spanned 18 to 49 years. Study observations and caveats: Owing to a small donor count, the genetic and exposure-history diversity represented was limited. Rarefaction showed sorted-subset sequencing was incomplete despite large depth.

The assay used deep level. Profiled with immunoSEQ multiplex PCR; TCRdb holds only in-frame clones, not every one. The table lists 1.4 million to 1.5 million clones, over 95% of them singletons. The chain combines TRBV2 with TRBJ1-5; no firm D call. Sequenced input: naive CD4+ T cells sorted from blood. Indicated subset: CD45RA+ positively selected. The receptor comes from a man younger than 40 in good health. This CDR3 reads CASRINQPQHF. In nucleotides, the CDR3 is TGTGCCAGCAGGATAAATCAGCCCCAGCATTTT.